The rows below give T cell receptor beta chains drawn from one sample of a study of blood T cell repertoires in COVID-19. The table came from immunoSEQ multiplex PCR; TCRdb's copy has only in-frame clones and leaves some out. The repertoire holds 100,000 to 150,000 clones, with around 85% as singletons. The material sequenced was peripheral blood. The receptors here all came from a woman in her fifties or sixties with acute or convalescent COVID-19. Each CDR3 is given with its conserved first and last residue. D genes are given only for firm matches. Not every row has a clone size; where given, it reads once, few, many or a size class.

TRBV5-5,NA,TRBJ1-4,NA,TGTGCCAGCAGCTTGGTTGCTGGAAGCAGGACTAATGAAAAACTGTTTTTT,CASSLVAGSRTNEKLFF
TRBV5-4,NA,TRBJ1-1,NA,TGTGCCAGCAGCTTAATAGGGGAAGAGGCTGAAGCTTTCTTT,CASSLIGEEAEAFF
TRBV28,NA,TRBJ2-2,NA,TGTGCCAGCAAGCTTCGGGCGAACACCGGGGAGCTGTTTTTT,CASKLRANTGELFF
TRBV24-1,TRBD1,TRBJ1-2,NA,TGTGCCACCAGTGATTCGGGAGGGGGCGAGGGCTACACCTTC,CATSDSGGGEGYTF
TRBV28,TRBD1,TRBJ1-5,NA,TGTGCCAGCATCCCTTCACCGGGACAGGGGGAATTGGAGCCCCAGCATTTT,CASIPSPGQGELEPQHF
TRBV5-5,TRBD1,TRBJ1-5,few,TGTGCCAGCAGCACCTACGAGACGGACAGGGGGAAAGTGTGGTCTCCCCAGCATTTT,CASSTYETDRGKVWSPQHF
TRBV4-2,TRBD1,TRBJ1-5,NA,TGTGCCAGCAGCCAAGAGGGGACAGGGAGCAATCAGCCCCAGCATTTT,CASSQEGTGSNQPQHF
TRBV4-1,TRBD1,TRBJ1-2,NA,TGCGCCAGCAGCCAAGTCGACAGGGGAAGCGTAGATGGCTACACCTTC,CASSQVDRGSVDGYTF
TRBV10-1,NA,TRBJ1-6,NA,TGCGCCAGCAGTGACAGGGAAGGATCACCCCTCCACTTT,CASSDREGSPLHF
TRBV5-1,TRBD2,TRBJ2-1,NA,TGCGCCAGCAGCTTGCCCCAGCGGGGTCACAATGAGCAGTTCTTC,CASSLPQRGHNEQFF
TRBV12-3/TRBV12-4,NA,TRBJ1-2,NA,TGTGCCAGCAGTTGGACAGCCAACTATGGCTACACCTTC,CASSWTANYGYTF
TRBV5-1,TRBD1,TRBJ1-1,NA,TGCGCCAGCAGCCGGAATGCAGGGGGGAGCACTGAAGCTTTCTTT,CASSRNAGGSTEAFF
TRBV2,TRBD1,TRBJ1-5,NA,TGTGCCAGCAGGGTCTCTGGACAGGGGATTCATCAGCCCCAGCATTTT,CASRVSGQGIHQPQHF
TRBV6-1,TRBD2,TRBJ2-3,once,TGTGCCAGCAGTGATGGGACTAGCGATTCTAGCACAGATACGCAGTATTTT,CASSDGTSDSSTDTQYF
TRBV29-1,TRBD2,TRBJ2-3,NA,TGCAGCGTAGCCTCCCTCCTAGCGGCGGGGCCACAAGATACGCAGTATTTT,CSVASLLAAGPQDTQYF
TRBV19,NA,TRBJ2-7,NA,TGTGCCAGTAGTATGATCTACAGGGTTGATGCGATCCACGAGCAGTACTTC,CASSMIYRVDAIHEQYF
TRBV15,TRBD1,TRBJ1-5,NA,TGTGCCACCAGCAGAGATCTGGGATACGACAGGGATCAGCCCCAGCATTTT,CATSRDLGYDRDQPQHF
TRBV5-1,TRBD1,TRBJ1-1,NA,TGCGCCAGCAGCTGGGACAGTCTGGATGAAGCTTTCTTT,CASSWDSLDEAFF
TRBV15,NA,TRBJ2-2,NA,TGTGCCACCAGCGAAAGACAGCTCGGGGAGCTGTTTTTT,CATSERQLGELFF
TRBV15,NA,TRBJ2-5,NA,TGTGCCACCACCGCGGGACTCCTGTACCAAGAGACCCAGTACTTC,CATTAGLLYQETQYF
TRBV6-5,NA,TRBJ2-7,NA,TGTGCCAGCGCATGGGCGGACAGTAGGTACGAGCAGTACTTC,CASAWADSRYEQYF
TRBV30,NA,TRBJ1-3,few,TGTGCCTGGAGCCCGACTGGAGGAAACACCATATATTTT,CAWSPTGGNTIYF
TRBV7-2,NA,TRBJ1-5,NA,TGTGCCAGCAGCTTAATGAGACAGGCAAATCAGCCCCAGCATTTT,CASSLMRQANQPQHF
TRBV6-5,NA,TRBJ1-5,many,TGTGCCAGCAGTTACCGACAGGATGGCGGCAATCAGCCCCAGCATTTT,CASSYRQDGGNQPQHF
TRBV7-8,NA,TRBJ1-4,NA,TGTGCCAGCAGCCCCAGGGAAAAACTGTTTTTT,CASSPREKLFF
TRBV27,TRBD1,TRBJ1-5,NA,TGTGCCAGCAGTTTTGGGACAGGAGGGCAGCCCCAGCATTTT,CASSFGTGGQPQHF
TRBV7-9,TRBD1,TRBJ1-1,NA,TGTGCCAGCAGCTTTACGACAGGGGTGGGCACTGAAGCTTTCTTT,CASSFTTGVGTEAFF